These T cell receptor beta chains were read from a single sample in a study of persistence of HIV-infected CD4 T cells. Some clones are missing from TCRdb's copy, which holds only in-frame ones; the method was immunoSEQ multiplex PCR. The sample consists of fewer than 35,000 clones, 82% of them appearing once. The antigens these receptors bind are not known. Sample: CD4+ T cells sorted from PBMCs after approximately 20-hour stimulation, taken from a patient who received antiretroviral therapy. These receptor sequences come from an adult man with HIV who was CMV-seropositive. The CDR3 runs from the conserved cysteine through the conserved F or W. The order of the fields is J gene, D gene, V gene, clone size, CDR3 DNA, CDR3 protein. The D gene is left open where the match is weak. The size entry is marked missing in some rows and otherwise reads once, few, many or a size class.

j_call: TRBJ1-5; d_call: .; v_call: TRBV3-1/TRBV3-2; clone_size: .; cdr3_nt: TGTGCCAGCAGCGTGAGCAATCAGCCCCAGCATTTT; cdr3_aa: CASSVSNQPQHF
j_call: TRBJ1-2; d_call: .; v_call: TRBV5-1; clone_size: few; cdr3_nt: TGCGCCAGCAGCTTGGCAGGGAGTAACTATGGCTACACCTTC; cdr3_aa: CASSLAGSNYGYTF
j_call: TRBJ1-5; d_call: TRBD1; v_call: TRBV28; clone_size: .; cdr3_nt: TGTGCCAGCAGTTTACGTCGGATAACCGGGACAGCCCCTTTCATTAATCAGCCCCAGCATTTT; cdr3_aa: CASSLRRITGTAPFINQPQHF
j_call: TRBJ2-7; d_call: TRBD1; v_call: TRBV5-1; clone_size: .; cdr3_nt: TGCGCCAGCAGACAGGGGACGCAAGCCGAGCAGTACTTC; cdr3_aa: CASRQGTQAEQYF
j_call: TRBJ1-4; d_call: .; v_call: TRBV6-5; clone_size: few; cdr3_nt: TGTGCCAGCAGAAAAGGGACGGTTAATGAAAAACTGTTTTTT; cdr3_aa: CASRKGTVNEKLFF
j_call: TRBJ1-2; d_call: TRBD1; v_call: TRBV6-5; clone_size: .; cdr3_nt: TGTGCCACTCAGGACAGGAACTATGGCTACACCTTC; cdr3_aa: CATQDRNYGYTF
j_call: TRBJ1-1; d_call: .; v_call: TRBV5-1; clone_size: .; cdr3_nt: TGCGCCAGCAGCTTGATGGCAGGGAACACTGAAGCTTTCTTT; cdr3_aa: CASSLMAGNTEAFF
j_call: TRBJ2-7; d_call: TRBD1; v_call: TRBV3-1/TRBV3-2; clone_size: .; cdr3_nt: TGTGCCAGCAGCCAAGTGAGACAGGGGGAGCAGTACTTC; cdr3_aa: CASSQVRQGEQYF
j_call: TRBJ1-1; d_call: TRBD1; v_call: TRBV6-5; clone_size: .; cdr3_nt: TGTGCCAGCAGAGAGGGACAGTCGCGGTTTGAAAGAGCTTTCTTT; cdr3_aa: CASREGQSRFERAFF
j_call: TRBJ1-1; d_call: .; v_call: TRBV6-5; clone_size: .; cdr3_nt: TGTGCCAGCAGCCCCCGGGGCAGCCTGAACACTGAAGCTTTCTTT; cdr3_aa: CASSPRGSLNTEAFF
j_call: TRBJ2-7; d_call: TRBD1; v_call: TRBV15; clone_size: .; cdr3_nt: TGTGCCACCAGCAAGGGACAGGCGACCTACGAGCAGTACTTC; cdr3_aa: CATSKGQATYEQYF
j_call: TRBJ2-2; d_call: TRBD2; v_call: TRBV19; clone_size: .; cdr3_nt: TGTGCCAGTAGTGTACTAGCGGGGGTTGGTCTTGGGGAGCTGTTTTTT; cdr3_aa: CASSVLAGVGLGELFF
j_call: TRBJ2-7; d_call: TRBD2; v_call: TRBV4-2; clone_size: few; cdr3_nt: TGTGCCAGCAGCCAAGAAGAGCGGGGGTTTTACGAGCAGTACTTC; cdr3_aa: CASSQEERGFYEQYF
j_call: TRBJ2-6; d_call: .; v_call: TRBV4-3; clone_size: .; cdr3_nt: TGCGCCAGCAGCCACAACCCTGGGCAATCCGGGGCCAACGTCCTGACTTTC; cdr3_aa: CASSHNPGQSGANVLTF
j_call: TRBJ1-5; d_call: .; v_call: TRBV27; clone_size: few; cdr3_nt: TGTGCCAGCAGTTTAAAGGGGGATCAGCCCCAGCATTTT; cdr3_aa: CASSLKGDQPQHF
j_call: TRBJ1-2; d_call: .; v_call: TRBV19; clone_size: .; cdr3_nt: TGTGCCAGTAGTATAGGGCAGAATCCTAACTATGGCTACACCTTC; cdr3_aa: CASSIGQNPNYGYTF
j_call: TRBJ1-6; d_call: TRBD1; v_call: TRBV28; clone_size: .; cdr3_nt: TGTGCCAGCAGTTTACGAGGGGGCCTGTGGTCCTTAGGTAATTCACCCCTCCACTTT; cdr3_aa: CASSLRGGLWSLGNSPLHF
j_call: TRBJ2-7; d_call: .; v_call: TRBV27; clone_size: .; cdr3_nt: TGTGCCAGCAGTAAGGACCCCGCCTACGAGCAGTACTTC; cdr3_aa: CASSKDPAYEQYF
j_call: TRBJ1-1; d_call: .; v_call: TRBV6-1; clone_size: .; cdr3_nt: TGTGCCAGCAGTGATGGGGGGGGCAGGACTGAAGCTTTCTTT; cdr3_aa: CASSDGGGRTEAFF
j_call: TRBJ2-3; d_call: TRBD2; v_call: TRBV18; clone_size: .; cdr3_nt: TGTGCCAGCTCACCACCACGGGGGGGGGCCACAGATACGCAGTATTTT; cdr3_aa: CASSPPRGGATDTQYF
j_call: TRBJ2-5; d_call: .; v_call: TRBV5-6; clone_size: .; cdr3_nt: TGTGCCAGCACCGCCAGCGACTTATCCCAGTACTTC; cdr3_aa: CASTASDLSQYF
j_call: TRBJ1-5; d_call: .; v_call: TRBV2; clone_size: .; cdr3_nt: TGTGCCAGCAGTACAGCCGGCTGGGATCAGCCCCAGCATTTT; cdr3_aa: CASSTAGWDQPQHF
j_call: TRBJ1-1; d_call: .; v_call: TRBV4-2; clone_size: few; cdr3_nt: TGTGCCAGCAGCCAAGAACAGGGATTGAGGGACACTGAAGCTTTCTTT; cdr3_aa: CASSQEQGLRDTEAFF
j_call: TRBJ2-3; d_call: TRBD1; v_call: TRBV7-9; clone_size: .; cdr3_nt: TGTGCCAGCAGCCCCGAGGGGGCAGCGAGCACAGATACGCAGTATTTT; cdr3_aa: CASSPEGAASTDTQYF
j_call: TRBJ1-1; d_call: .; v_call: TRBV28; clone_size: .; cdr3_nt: TGTGCCAGCAGACGGGGCAAGGGAAGGAACACTGAAGCTTTCTTT; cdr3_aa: CASRRGKGRNTEAFF
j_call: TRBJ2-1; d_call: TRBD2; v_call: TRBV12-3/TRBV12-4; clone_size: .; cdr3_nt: TGTGCCAGCAGTTTAGGGACTAGGGGTGAGCAGTTCTTC; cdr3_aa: CASSLGTRGEQFF
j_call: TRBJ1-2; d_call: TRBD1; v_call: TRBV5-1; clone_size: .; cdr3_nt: TGCGCCAGCAGCTTGGAGGGGGCAGGGAGGAATGGCTACACCTTC; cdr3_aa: CASSLEGAGRNGYTF
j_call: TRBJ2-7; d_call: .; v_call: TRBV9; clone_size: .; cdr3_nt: TGTGCCAGCAGCGGAGGGTTGGGCTACGAGCAGTACTTC; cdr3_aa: CASSGGLGYEQYF
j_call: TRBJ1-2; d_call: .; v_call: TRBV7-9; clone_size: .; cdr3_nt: TGTGCCAGCAGCTTAGCGCGCGATCGACCGGCCTATGGCTACACCTTC; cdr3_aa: CASSLARDRPAYGYTF
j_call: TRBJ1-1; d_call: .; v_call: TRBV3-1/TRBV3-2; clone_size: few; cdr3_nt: TGTGCCAGCAGCCAAGGGTATGGAGCTTTCTTT; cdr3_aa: CASSQGYGAFF
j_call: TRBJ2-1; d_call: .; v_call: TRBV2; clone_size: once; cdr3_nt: TGTGCCTTTGAGGGGCCCAGGAGTTCGCGGGAGCAGTTCTTC; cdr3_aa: CAFEGPRSSREQFF
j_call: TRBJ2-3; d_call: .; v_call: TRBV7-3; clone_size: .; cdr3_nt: TGTGCCAGCAGCTACCTACAGGGATTTGGCACAGATACGCAGTATTTT; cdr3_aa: CASSYLQGFGTDTQYF
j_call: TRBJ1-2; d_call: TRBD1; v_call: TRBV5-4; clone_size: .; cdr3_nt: TGTGCCAGCAGCACCCCGACAGGGGCTGGCTACACCTTC; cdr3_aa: CASSTPTGAGYTF
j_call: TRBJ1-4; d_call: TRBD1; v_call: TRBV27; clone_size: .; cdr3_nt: TGTGCCAGCAGTTTTATTGGGACAGGGAAAGAAAAACTGTTTTTT; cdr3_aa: CASSFIGTGKEKLFF
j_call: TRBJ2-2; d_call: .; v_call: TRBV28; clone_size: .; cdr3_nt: TGTGCCACCAGCACCGGGGAGCTGTTTTTT; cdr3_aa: CATSTGELFF
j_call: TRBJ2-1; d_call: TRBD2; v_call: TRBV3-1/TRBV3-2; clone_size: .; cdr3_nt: TGTGCCAGCAGCCAATTCCTAGCGGGGATCAATGAGCAGTTCTTC; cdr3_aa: CASSQFLAGINEQFF
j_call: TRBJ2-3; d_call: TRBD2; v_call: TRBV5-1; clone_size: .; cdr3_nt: TGCGCCAGCAGCTTGGCTAGGGGCCTAGCGGCCCTCACAGATACGCAGTATTTT; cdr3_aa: CASSLARGLAALTDTQYF
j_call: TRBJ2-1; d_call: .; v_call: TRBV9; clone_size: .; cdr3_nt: TGTGCCAGCAGCCCCCAGGGGGGCAGCGCTTCATACAATGAGCAGTTCTTC; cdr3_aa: CASSPQGGSASYNEQFF
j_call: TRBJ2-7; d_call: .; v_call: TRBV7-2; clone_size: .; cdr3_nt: TGTGCCAGCAGCTTAGCACCGGGGCTCGGGGGTTACTTC; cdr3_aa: CASSLAPGLGGYF